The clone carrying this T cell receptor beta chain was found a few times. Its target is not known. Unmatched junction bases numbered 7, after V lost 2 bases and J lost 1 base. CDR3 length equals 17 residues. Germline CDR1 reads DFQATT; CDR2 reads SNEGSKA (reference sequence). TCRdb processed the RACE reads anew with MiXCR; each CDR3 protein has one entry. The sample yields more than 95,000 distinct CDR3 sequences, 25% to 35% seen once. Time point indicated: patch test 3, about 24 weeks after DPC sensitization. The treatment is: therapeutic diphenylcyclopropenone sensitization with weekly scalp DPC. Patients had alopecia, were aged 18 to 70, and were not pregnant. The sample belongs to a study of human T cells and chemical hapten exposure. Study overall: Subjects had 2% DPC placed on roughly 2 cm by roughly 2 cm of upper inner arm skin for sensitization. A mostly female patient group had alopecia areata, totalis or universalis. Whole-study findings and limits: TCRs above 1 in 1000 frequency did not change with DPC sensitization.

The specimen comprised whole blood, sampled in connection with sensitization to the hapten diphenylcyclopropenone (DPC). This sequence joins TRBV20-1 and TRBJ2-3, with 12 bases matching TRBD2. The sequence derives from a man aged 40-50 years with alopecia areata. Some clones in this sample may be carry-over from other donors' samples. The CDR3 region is CSARSSGRAYGTDTQYF. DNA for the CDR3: TGCAGTGCTAGATCTAGCGGGAGGGCCTACGGCACAGATACGCAGTATTTT.